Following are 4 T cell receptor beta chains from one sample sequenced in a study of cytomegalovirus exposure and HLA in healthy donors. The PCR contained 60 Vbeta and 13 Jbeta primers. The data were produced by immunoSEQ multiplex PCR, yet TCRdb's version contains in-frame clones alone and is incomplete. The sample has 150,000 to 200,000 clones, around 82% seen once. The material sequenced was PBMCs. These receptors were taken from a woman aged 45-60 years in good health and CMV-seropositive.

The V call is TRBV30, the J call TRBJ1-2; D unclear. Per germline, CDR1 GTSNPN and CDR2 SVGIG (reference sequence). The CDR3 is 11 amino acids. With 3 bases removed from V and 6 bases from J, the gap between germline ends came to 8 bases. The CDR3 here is CAWRGGDGYTF. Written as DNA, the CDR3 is TGTGCCTGGAGAGGAGGCGATGGCTACACCTTC.

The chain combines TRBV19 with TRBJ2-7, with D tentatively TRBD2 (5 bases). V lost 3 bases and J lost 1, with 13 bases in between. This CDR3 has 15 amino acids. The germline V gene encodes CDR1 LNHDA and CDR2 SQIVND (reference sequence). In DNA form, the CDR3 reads TGTGCCAGTAGTATTTCGACGGGGAAATCCTACGAGCAGTACTTC. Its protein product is CASSISTGKSYEQYF.

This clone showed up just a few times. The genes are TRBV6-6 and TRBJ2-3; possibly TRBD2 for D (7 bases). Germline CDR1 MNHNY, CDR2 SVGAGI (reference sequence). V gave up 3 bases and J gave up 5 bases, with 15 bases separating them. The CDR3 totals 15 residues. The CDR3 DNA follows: TGTGCCAGCAGTTATAGGGGGGGAGTGAGAGATACGCAGTATTTT. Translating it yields CASSYRGGVRDTQYF.

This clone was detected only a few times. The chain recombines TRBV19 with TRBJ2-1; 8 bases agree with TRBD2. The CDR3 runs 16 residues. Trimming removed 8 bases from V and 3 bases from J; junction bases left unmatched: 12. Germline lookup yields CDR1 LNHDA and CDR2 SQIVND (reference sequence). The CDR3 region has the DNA TGTGCCAGTCGTCCCTGGCGGGGGGAACACTACAATGAGCAGTTCTTC. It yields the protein CASRPWRGEHYNEQFF.